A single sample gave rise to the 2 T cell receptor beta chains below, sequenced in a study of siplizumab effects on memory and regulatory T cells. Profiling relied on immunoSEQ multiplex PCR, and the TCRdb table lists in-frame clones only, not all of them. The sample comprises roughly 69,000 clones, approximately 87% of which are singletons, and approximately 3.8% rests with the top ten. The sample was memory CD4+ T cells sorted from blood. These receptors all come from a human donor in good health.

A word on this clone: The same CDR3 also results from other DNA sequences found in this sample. The CDR3 nucleotides read TGTGCCAGCAGCTTGGGGGGCCTGCGGTCCTACAATGAGCAGTTCTTC. Its protein product is CASSLGGLRSYNEQFF. V usage is TRBV5-4 and J usage is TRBJ2-1, with D perhaps matching TRBD1 (5 bases). Germline loops: CDR1 SGHNT, CDR2 YYREEE (reference sequence). The CDR3 runs 16 residues. The V gene lost 0 bases and the J gene lost 1 base, with 11 bases spanning the gap.

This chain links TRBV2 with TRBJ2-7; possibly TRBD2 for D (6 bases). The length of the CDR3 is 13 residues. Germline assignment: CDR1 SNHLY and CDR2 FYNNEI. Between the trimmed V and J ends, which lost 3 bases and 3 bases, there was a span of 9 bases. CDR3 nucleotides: TGTGCCAGCAGTGAGCGGGGTAGCTACGAGCAGTACTTC. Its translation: CASSERGSYEQYF. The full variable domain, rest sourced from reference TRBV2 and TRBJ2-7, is EPEVTQTPSHQVTQMGQEVILRCVPISNHLYFYWYRQILGQKVEFLVSFYNNEISEKSEIFDDQFSVERPDGSNFTLKIRSTKLEDSAMYFCASSERGSYEQYFGPGTRLTVT.